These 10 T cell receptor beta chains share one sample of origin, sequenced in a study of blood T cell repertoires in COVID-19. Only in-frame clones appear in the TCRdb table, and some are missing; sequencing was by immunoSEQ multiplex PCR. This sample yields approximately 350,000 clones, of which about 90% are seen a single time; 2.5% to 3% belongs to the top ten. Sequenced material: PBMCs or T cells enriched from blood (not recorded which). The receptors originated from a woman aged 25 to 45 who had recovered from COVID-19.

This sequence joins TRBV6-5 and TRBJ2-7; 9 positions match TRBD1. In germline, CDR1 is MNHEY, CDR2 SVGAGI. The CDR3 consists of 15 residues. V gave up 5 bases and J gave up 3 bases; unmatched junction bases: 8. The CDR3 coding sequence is TGTGCCAGCAGTCCGGACAGGGGTGGAAACTACGAGCAGTACTTC. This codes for CASSPDRGGNYEQYF.

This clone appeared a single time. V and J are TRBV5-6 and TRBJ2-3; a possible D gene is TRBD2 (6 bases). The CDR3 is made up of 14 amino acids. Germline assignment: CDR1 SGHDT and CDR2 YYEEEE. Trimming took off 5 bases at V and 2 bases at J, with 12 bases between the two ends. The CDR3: CASRPGVPTDTQYF. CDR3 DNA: TGTGCCAGCAGGCCGGGGGTCCCCACAGATACGCAGTATTTT. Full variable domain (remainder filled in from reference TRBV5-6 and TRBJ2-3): DAGVTQSPTHLIKTRGQQVTLRCSPKSGHDTVSWYQQALGQGPQFIFQYYEEEERQRGNFPDRFSGHQFPNYSSELNVNALLLGDSALYLCASRPGVPTDTQYFGPGTRLTVL.

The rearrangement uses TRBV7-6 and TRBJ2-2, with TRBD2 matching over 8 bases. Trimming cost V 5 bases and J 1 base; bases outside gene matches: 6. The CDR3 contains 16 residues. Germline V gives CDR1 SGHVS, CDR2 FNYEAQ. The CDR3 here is CASSLAGLGNTGELFF. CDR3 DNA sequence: TGTGCCAGCAGCCTCGCGGGACTAGGGAACACCGGGGAGCTGTTTTTT.

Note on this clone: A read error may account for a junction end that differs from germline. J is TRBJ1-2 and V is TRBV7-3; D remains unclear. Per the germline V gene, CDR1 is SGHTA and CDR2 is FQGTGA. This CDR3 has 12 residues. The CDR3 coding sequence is TGTGCCAGCAGCCTATTTGGAGGGAACATTCACTTC. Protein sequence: CASSLFGGNIHF.

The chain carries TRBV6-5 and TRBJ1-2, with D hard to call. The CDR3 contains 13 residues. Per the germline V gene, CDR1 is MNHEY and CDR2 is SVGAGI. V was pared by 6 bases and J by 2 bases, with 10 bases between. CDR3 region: CASSKGENYGYTF. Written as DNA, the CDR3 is TGTGCCAGCAGCAAAGGAGAAAACTATGGCTACACCTTC.

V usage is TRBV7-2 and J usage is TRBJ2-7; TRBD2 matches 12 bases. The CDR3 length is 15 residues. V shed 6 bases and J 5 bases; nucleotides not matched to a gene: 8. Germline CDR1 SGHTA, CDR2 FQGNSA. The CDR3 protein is CASSLGLAGRDEQYF. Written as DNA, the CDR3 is TGTGCCAGCAGTCTTGGACTAGCGGGACGCGACGAGCAGTACTTC.

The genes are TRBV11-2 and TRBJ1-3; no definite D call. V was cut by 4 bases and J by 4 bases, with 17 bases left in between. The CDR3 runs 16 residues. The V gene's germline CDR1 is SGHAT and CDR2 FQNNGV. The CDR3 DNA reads TGTGCCAGCAGCTCCAACCCGATTTGGAGAGGAAACACCATATATTTT. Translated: CASSSNPIWRGNTIYF.

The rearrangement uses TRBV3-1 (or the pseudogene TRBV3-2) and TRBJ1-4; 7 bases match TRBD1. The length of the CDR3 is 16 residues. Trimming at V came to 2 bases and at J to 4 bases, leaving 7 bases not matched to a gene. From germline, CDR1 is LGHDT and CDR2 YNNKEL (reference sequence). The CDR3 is CASSQPTGQGNEKLFF. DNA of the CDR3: TGTGCCAGCAGCCAACCGACAGGGCAAGGTAATGAAAAACTGTTTTTT.

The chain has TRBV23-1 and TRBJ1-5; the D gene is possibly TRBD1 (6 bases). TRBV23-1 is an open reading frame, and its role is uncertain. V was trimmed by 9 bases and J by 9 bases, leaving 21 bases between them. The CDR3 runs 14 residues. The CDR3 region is CASLHLRTEWPQHF. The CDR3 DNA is TGCGCCAGTCTTCACCTGCGGACAGAATGGCCCCAGCATTTT.

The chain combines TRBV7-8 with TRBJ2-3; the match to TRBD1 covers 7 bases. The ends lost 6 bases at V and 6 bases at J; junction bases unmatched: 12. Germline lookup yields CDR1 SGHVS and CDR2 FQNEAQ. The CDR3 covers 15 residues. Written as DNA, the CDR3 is TGTGCCAGCAGAGATAGACAGGGAAGTTTTGATACGCAGTATTTT. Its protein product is CASRDRQGSFDTQYF.